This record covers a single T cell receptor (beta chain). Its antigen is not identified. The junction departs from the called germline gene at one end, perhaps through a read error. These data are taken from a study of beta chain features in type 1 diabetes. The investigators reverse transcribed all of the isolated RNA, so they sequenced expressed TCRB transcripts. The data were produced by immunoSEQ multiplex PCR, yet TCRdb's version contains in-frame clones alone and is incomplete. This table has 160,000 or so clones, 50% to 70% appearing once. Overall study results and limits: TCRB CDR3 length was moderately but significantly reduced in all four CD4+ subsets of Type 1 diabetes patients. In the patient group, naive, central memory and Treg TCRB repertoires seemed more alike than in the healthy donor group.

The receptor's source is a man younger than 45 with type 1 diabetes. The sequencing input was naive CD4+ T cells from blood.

The CDR3, as DNA: TGTGCTAGCAGCCCCCAACGGGGGTCCTACAATGAGCAGTTCTTC. Its translation: CASSPQRGSYNEQFF. The gene calls are TRBV7-7 and TRBJ2-1, with a weak D call TRBD2 (6 bases). Per germline, CDR1 SSHAT and CDR2 FNYEAQ (reference sequence). The CDR3 has 15 residues. Supplemented by reference TRBV7-7 and TRBJ2-1, the full variable domain reads GAGVSQSPRYKVTKRGQDVTLRCDPISSHATLYWYQQALGQGPEFLTYFNYEAQPDKSGLPSDRFSAERPEGSISTLTIQRTEQRDSAMYRCASSPQRGSYNEQFFGPGTRLTVL.